The rows below give T cell receptor beta chains drawn from one sample of a study of T cell repertoires in cytomegalovirus infection. Via MiXCR, TCRdb re-called the reads, giving one row per CDR3 protein. The sample has fewer than 550,000 distinct CDR3 sequences; 16% are singletons. Specimen: CD8+ T cells from PBMCs. Receptor source: a human donor in good health (CMV status not recorded). Some clones in this sample may be carry-over from other donors' samples. CDR3s leave out the opening cysteine and the closing phenylalanine or tryptophan. Fields, in order: CDR3 protein, V gene.

CDR3 protein: ASSMETGGLGETQY
V gene: TRBV19

CDR3 protein: SAFDGLDRRNEQF
V gene: TRBV20-1

CDR3 protein: ASSPQGADEQF
V gene: TRBV7-9

CDR3 protein: ASSPRGTPNVGLRYEQY
V gene: TRBV28

CDR3 protein: ASSLRGQGYEQY
V gene: TRBV27

CDR3 protein: ASSLGLADEQY
V gene: TRBV27

CDR3 protein: ASSQDHSTNYNEQF
V gene: TRBV4-1

CDR3 protein: ASSDPGTGVSGANVLT
V gene: TRBV9

CDR3 protein: ASTPRGGGFYEQY
V gene: TRBV27

CDR3 protein: ASSLERGSVHEQY
V gene: TRBV7-6

CDR3 protein: ASSYEGGPMNEQY
V gene: TRBV6-5

CDR3 protein: ASSPRQSTDTQY
V gene: TRBV7-4

CDR3 protein: ASSLTGLNEQF
V gene: TRBV5-1

CDR3 protein: ASSSPGQGSYSYEQY
V gene: TRBV12-3/TRBV12-4

CDR3 protein: ASSLTVYLYEQY
V gene: TRBV28

CDR3 protein: AISNGQGERQPQH
V gene: TRBV10-3

CDR3 protein: ASSQNLRQTTWNTEAF
V gene: TRBV6-6

CDR3 protein: ASSLQRLAGASSYNEQF
V gene: TRBV5-1

CDR3 protein: ASRGVGGGSSYEQY
V gene: TRBV12-3/TRBV12-4

CDR3 protein: ASSEALLGRINTGELF
V gene: TRBV2

CDR3 protein: ASSHRLAVYEQY
V gene: TRBV12-3/TRBV12-4

CDR3 protein: ASSVATEGLGNTIY
V gene: TRBV9

CDR3 protein: ASSEKGWGTGVQPQH
V gene: TRBV6-1

CDR3 protein: ASSPGTGYYEQY
V gene: TRBV19

CDR3 protein: ASSPPPGQAEKLF
V gene: TRBV27

CDR3 protein: ASRLPAGEDRELF
V gene: TRBV7-2

CDR3 protein: ASSLSGTSAHNEQF
V gene: TRBV7-8

CDR3 protein: ASSLEGRATDTQY
V gene: TRBV5-8

CDR3 protein: AITGTKGEQY
V gene: TRBV10-3

CDR3 protein: ASSFEEGNTEAF
V gene: TRBV7-9

CDR3 protein: ASSYQKRELAGELF
V gene: TRBV6-6

CDR3 protein: SASGLANDEQF
V gene: TRBV20-1

CDR3 protein: ASNRGDYEQY
V gene: TRBV12-3/TRBV12-4